This T cell receptor beta chain derives from a study of radiotherapy plus CTLA-4 blockade in lung cancer. Study-wide background: Disease control was present in 30% to 35% of patients, and objective responses in around 20%.

Libraries were prepared by immunoSEQ multiplex PCR; TCRdb keeps only in-frame clonotypes and omits some of them. The table shows 78,000 or so clones, with around 84% occurring only once. Trimming stripped 6 bases from V and 0 bases from J, with 9 bases between. Germline assignment: CDR1 SNHLY and CDR2 FYNNEI. The CDR3 is 14 amino acids. Sequencing used peripheral blood, obtained from a patient treated with radiotherapy plus ipilimumab. The chain links TRBV2 to TRBJ1-5; D is ambiguous. The clonotype originates from a human donor with non-small cell lung cancer who had stable disease on radiotherapy plus ipilimumab. In DNA, the CDR3 is TGTGCCAGCAGGGAGAAATCTAGCAATCAGCCCCAGCATTTT. Translated, it gives CASREKSSNQPQHF.